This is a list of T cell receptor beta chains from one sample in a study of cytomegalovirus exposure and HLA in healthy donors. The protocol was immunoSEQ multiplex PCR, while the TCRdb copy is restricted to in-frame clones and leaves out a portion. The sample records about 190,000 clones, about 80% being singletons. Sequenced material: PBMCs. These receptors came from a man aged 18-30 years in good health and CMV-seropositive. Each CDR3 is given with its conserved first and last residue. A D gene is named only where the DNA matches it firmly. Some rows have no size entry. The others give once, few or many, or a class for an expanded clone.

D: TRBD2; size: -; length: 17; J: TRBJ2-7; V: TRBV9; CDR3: CASSRGLAGLSSYEQYF; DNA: TGTGCCAGCAGCAGGGGACTAGCGGGCCTCAGCTCCTACGAGCAGTACTTC
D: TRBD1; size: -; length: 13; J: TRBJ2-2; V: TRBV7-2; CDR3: CASSAGGTGELFF; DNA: TGTGCCAGCAGCGCAGGGGGAACCGGGGAGCTGTTTTTT
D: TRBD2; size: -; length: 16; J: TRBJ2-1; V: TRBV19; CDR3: CASSITSGRGPNEQFF; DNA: TGTGCCAGTAGTATCACTAGCGGGAGGGGTCCTAATGAGCAGTTCTTC
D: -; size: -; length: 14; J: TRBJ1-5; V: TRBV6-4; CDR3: CASSDWRDAQPQHF; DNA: TGTGCCAGCAGTGACTGGAGGGACGCTCAGCCCCAGCATTTT
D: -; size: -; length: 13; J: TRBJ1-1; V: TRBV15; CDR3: CATSPRGDTEAFF; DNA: TGTGCCACCAGCCCCCGCGGAGACACTGAAGCTTTCTTT
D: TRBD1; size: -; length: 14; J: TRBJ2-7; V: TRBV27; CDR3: CASSFSRTGVETYF; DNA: TGTGCCAGCAGTTTTTCGAGGACAGGGGTCGAGACGTACTTC
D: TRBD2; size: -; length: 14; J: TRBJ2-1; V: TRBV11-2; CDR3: CASRAGVGYNEQFF; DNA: TGTGCCAGCCGGGCGGGAGTTGGCTACAATGAGCAGTTCTTC
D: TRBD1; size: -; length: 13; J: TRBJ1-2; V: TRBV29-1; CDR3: CSVLQGERYGYTF; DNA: TGCAGCGTTCTCCAGGGGGAACGCTATGGCTACACCTTC
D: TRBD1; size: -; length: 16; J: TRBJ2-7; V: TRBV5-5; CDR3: CASSLAGTGAAYEQYF; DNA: TGTGCCAGCAGCTTGGCGGGGACAGGGGCCGCCTACGAGCAGTACTTC
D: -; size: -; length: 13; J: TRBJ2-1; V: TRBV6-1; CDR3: CASSEAGHNEQFF; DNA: TGTGCCAGCAGTGAGGCGGGACACAATGAGCAGTTCTTC
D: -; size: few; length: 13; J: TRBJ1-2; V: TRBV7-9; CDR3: CASSSLTEWGYTF; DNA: TGTGCCAGCAGCTCCTTGACAGAGTGGGGCTACACCTTC
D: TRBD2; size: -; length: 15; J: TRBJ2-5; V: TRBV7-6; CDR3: CASSFGTSELETQYF; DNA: TGTGCCAGCAGCTTTGGGACTAGCGAGTTGGAGACCCAGTACTTC
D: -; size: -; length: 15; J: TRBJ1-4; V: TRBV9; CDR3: CASSHLPSLEEKLFF; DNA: TGTGCCAGCAGCCATCTCCCCTCCCTGGAGGAAAAACTGTTTTTT
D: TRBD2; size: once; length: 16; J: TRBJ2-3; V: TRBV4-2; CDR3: CASSPTSGSGTDTQYF; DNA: TGTGCCAGCAGCCCTACTAGCGGGAGTGGCACAGATACGCAGTATTTT
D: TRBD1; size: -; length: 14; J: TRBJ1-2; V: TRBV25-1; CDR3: CASSGTWTGEDYTF; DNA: TGTGCCAGCAGTGGGACCTGGACAGGGGAGGACTACACCTTC
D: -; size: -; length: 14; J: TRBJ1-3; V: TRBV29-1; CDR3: CSAGGLNPGNTIYF; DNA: TGCAGCGCAGGAGGACTAAACCCTGGAAACACCATATATTTT
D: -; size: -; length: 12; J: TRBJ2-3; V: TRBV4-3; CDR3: CASSQDGGTQYF; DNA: TGCGCCAGCAGCCAAGACGGCGGTACGCAGTATTTT
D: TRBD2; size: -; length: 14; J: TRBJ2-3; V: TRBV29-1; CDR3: CSAGSGSFADTQYF; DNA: TGCAGCGCCGGTAGCGGGAGTTTCGCAGATACGCAGTATTTT
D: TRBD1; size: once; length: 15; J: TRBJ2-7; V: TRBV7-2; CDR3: CASSLVAGGVDEQYF; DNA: TGTGCCAGCAGCTTAGTCGCAGGGGGCGTGGACGAGCAGTACTTC
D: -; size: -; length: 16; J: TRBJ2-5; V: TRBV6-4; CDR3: CASRGLSPGNQETQYF; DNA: TGTGCCAGCAGGGGTCTTTCACCAGGGAACCAAGAGACCCAGTACTTC
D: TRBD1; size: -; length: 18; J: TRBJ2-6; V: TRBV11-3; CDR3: CASSPRTGSHSGANVLTF; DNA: TGTGCCAGCAGCCCGAGGACAGGATCCCACTCTGGGGCCAACGTCCTGACTTTC
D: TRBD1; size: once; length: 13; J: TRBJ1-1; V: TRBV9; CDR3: CASNRGGDTEAFF; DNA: TGTGCCAGCAACAGGGGCGGGGACACTGAAGCTTTCTTT
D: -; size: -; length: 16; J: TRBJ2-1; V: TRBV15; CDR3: CATSPEAPRHGDEQFF; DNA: TGTGCCACCAGCCCTGAGGCCCCCCGTCACGGCGATGAGCAGTTCTTC
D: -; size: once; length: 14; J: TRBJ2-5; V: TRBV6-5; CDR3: CASSRVWGGETQYF; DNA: TGTGCCAGCAGCCGCGTGTGGGGCGGAGAGACCCAGTACTTC
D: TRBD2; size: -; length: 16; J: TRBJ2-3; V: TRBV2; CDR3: CASSEVVGREGPTQYF; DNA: TGTGCCAGCAGTGAAGTCGTAGGGCGGGAGGGCCCCACGCAGTATTTT
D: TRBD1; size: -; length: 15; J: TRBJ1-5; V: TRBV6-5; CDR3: CASSRRGQGEQPQHF; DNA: TGTGCCAGCAGCCGACGGGGACAGGGCGAGCAGCCCCAGCATTTT
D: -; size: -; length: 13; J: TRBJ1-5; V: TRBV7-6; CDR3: CASSSRLNQPQHF; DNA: TGTGCCAGCAGCTCCCGTTTGAATCAGCCCCAGCATTTT
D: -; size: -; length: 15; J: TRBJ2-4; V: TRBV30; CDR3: CAWSGMTLAKNIQYF; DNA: TGTGCCTGGAGTGGGATGACTCTAGCCAAAAACATTCAGTACTTC
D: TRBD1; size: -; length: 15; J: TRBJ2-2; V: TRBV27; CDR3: CASQGQGLNTGELFF; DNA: TGTGCCAGCCAAGGACAGGGGTTGAACACCGGGGAGCTGTTTTTT
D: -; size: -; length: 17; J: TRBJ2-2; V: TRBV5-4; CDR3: CASSLGGFGSSTGELFF; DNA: TGTGCCAGCAGCTTGGGAGGGTTCGGTTCGAGCACCGGGGAGCTGTTTTTT
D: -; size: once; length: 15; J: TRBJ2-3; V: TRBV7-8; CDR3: CASSYSGTNTDTQYF; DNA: TGTGCCAGCAGCTATAGCGGTACCAACACAGATACGCAGTATTTT